This TCR beta chain comes out of a study of T cell responses to AZD1222 COVID-19 vaccine. The study, taken as a whole, reports: Close to half of all spike-specific TCRs reportedly target regions of the variants that are unmutated. The peak T cell response came first, and repertoires were sampled only after it. White British donors predominated, females outnumbered males, and clonal diversity was possibly underestimated. Mapped onto spike, vaccine-associated CD4 TCRs spanned it and were dominant at 160-218 and 743-854.

Turning to this clone: Its specificity is unknown.

This CDR3 spans 16 amino acids. Germline V gene data show CDR1 as SGHAT and CDR2 as FQNNGV. V lost 5 bases to trimming and J lost 0 bases, with 14 bases between them. Sequencing used immunoSEQ multiplex PCR; TCRdb keeps in-frame clones, though not all of them. The table shows tens of thousands of clones, with around 82% occurring only once. The starting material was peripheral blood, obtained 28 days after the second AZD1222 dose. The V gene is TRBV11-2, the J gene TRBJ2-1; D not resolved. The receptor was derived from an adult who received the AZD1222 COVID-19 vaccine. The CDR3 coding sequence is TGTGCCAGCAGCGCTCGCATGGTCCTCTCCTACAATGAGCAGTTCTTC. It yields the protein CASSARMVLSYNEQFF.